What follows are 16 T cell receptor beta chains derived from one specimen sequenced in a study of T cell clonality in common variable immunodeficiency. Overall study findings and caveats: In common variable immunodeficiency, TCR beta chains reportedly carried fewer deletions and N-nucleotide insertions.

What these receptors recognize is not known. The assay was immunoSEQ multiplex PCR, and TCRdb's table has in-frame clones only and misses some. The repertoire consists of some 30,000 clones, none detected only once. Sequenced: peripheral blood mononuclear cells. The receptors come from a human donor with common variable immunodeficiency.

About this clone: Read coverage stops 3 residues before the CDR3 terminus; the germline J gene supplies the remainder. The chain couples TRBV6-2 or TRBV6-3 to TRBJ1-5; possible D gene TRBD1, 5 bases. V lost 6 bases to trimming and J lost 1 base, with 13 bases between them. Germline values: CDR1 MNHEY, CDR2 SVGEGT. The CDR3 has 15 residues. The covered CDR3 bases are TGTGCCAGCAGCTCAGGGTTAGGAAGCAATCAGCCC. Its protein product is CASSSGLGSNQP. The whole CDR3 is CASSSGLGSNQPQHF.

This clone turned up a few times. The read terminates 3 residues ahead of where the CDR3 ends, so the germline J gene completes it. The chain is built from TRBV5-1 and TRBJ1-2; D is uncertain. This CDR3 is built from 14 residues. V shed 0 bases and J shed 4 bases, with 10 bases lying between them. Germline lookup yields CDR1 SGHRS and CDR2 YFSETQ. The CDR3 protein is CASSLGADTYGYTF. The CDR3 DNA, read in part, is TGCGCCAGCAGCTTGGGCGCTGACACCTATGGC.

Many counts were recorded for this clone. The read ends 3 residues before the CDR3 terminus; that terminus is restored from the germline J gene. The V and J genes are TRBV20-1 and TRBJ2-5; TRBD2 matches at 10 bases. The junction had 10 bases not matched to a gene; V was cut back by 2 bases and J by 4 bases. Germline assignment: CDR1 DFQATT and CDR2 SNEGSKA (reference sequence). The length of the CDR3 is 16 residues. The chain's CDR3 is CSARKRPGTSAETQYF. The sequenced part of the CDR3 DNA is TGCAGTGCTAGAAAACGACCCGGGACTAGCGCAGAGACC.

A few counts support this clone. The CDR3 end is not reached by the read, which stops 3 residues before it; the germline J gene fills it in. The chain carries TRBV7-9 and TRBJ1-2; no clear D gene. Germline V gene data show CDR1 as SEHNR and CDR2 as FQNEAQ (reference sequence). The CDR3 contains 13 residues. The CDR3 sequence is CASSTWAVRGYTF. CDR3 DNA, as far as it was read: TGTGCCAGCAGCACATGGGCAGTCCGCGGC. Supplemented by reference TRBV7-9 and TRBJ1-2, the full variable domain reads DTGVSQNPRHKITKRGQNVTFRCDPISEHNRLYWYRQTLGQGPEFLTYFQNEAQLEKSRLLSDRFSAERPKGSFSTLEIQRTEQGDSAMYLCASSTWAVRGYTFGSGTRLTVV.

Worth noting for this clone: The CDR3 is cut off 3 residues early in the read; its end comes from the germline J gene. The chain links TRBV7-8 to TRBJ2-1, with 9 bases fitting TRBD1. The ends lost 3 bases at V and 7 bases at J; junction bases unmatched: 7. CDR1 and CDR2 (germline): SGHVS, FQNEAQ. The CDR3 is 15 amino acids. CDR3 loop: CASSLTGTGINEQFF. The sequenced CDR3 bases are TGTGCCAGCAGCTTGACCGGGACAGGGATAAATGAG.

This clone appeared a few times. The read ends 3 residues early relative to the CDR3; the germline J gene fills the gap. This sequence joins TRBV7-8 and TRBJ2-7; possible D gene TRBD1, 6 bases. Trimming removed 5 bases from V and 3 bases from J, with 11 bases in between. Germline values: CDR1 SGHVS, CDR2 FQNEAQ. This CDR3 contains 13 residues. The CDR3 DNA, read in part, is TGTGCCAGCAGCCTCGGACAGATCTACGAG. As protein: CASSLGQIYE. From start to end, the CDR3 is CASSLGQIYEQYF. Looking up the rest from reference TRBV7-8 and TRBJ2-7 gives the full variable domain: GAGVSQSPRYKVAKRGQDVALRCDPISGHVSLFWYQQALGQGPEFLTYFQNEAQLDKSGLPSDRFFAERPEGSVSTLKIQRTQQEDSAVYLCASSLGQIYEQYFGPGTRLTVT.

Note on this clone: The CDR3 goes on 3 residues after the read ends, and that part is filled in from the germline J gene. The chain employs TRBV20-1 and TRBJ2-3; 9 bases are a match to TRBD1. This CDR3 has 14 amino acids. Trimming removed 5 bases from V and 7 bases from J; junction bases left unmatched: 10. Germline-derived CDR1 and CDR2 are DFQATT and SNEGSKA (reference sequence). CDR3 sequence: CSARWTGEWYTQYF. The CDR3 DNA, read in part, is TGCAGTGCTCGTTGGACAGGGGAGTGGTATACG.

The sample holds a few counts of this clone. The read ends 3 residues shy of where the CDR3 ends; the end is completed using the germline J gene. The chain couples TRBV20-1 to TRBJ2-1, with D tentatively TRBD1 (6 bases). The V end lost 1 base, the J end lost 5 bases, and 18 bases lay between the germline ends. The CDR3 spans 16 residues. Germline V CDR1 and CDR2: DFQATT, SNEGSKA (reference sequence). The CDR3 is CSARVHRAVKNNEQFF. The CDR3 DNA, read in part, is TGCAGTGCTAGAGTGCACAGGGCAGTGAAAAACAATGAG.

This clone occurred a few times. Coverage ceases 3 residues before the CDR3 finishes, and the germline J gene fills in the end. The V gene is TRBV18, the J gene TRBJ2-7; D not resolved. Trimming left V 0 bases short and J 3 bases short, with 15 bases between. Per the germline V gene, CDR1 is KGHSH and CDR2 is LQKENI. The CDR3 runs to 16 residues. Incomplete CDR3 DNA: TGTGCCAGCTCACCACCGACTCGTAAAAAAGGCTACGAG. This gives the protein CASSPPTRKKGYE. The full CDR3 protein is CASSPPTRKKGYEQYF.

There are a few counts of this clone. The CDR3 end lies 3 residues beyond the end of the read and is filled in from the germline J gene. The J gene is TRBJ1-2, the V gene TRBV30, with 10 bases identical to TRBD1. J gave up 2 bases and V 3 bases, and 0 bases lay outside the gene matches. The CDR3 loop spans 13 amino acids. Germline CDR1 and CDR2: GTSNPN and SVGIG (reference sequence). CDR3 bases read: TGTGCCTGGAGGGGACAGGGGAACTATGGC. The encoded protein is CAWRGQGNYG. The entire CDR3 is CAWRGQGNYGYTF.

This clone was detected ten times or more. The CDR3 reads CASSEYTDSGTEAFF. Incomplete CDR3 DNA: TGCGCCAGCAGCGAATACACCGACAGTGGCACTGAA. The rearrangement links TRBV5-1 to TRBJ1-1; TRBD1 might be the D (5 bases). The read terminates 3 residues before the CDR3 end, so the remaining end is supplied by the germline J gene. This CDR3 has 15 amino acids. Germline assignment: CDR1 SGHRS and CDR2 YFSETQ. The germline V and J ends were trimmed by 4 bases and 4 bases, with 17 bases remaining between them.

Comment on this clone: The CDR3 goes on 3 residues after the read ends, and that part is filled in from the germline J gene. V is TRBV7-6 and J is TRBJ2-5, with D unclear. V was shortened by 3 bases and J by 7 bases, with 6 bases between the two germline ends. Germline V gene data show CDR1 as SGHVS and CDR2 as FNYEAQ. This CDR3 has 11 amino acids. CDR3 bases read: TGTGCCAGCAGCTTTGACACGACC. Its protein is CASSFDTT. The full CDR3 protein reads CASSFDTTQYF. Full variable domain (outside the CDR3, taken from reference TRBV7-6 and TRBJ2-5): GAGVSQSPRYKVTKRGQDVALRCDPISGHVSLYWYRQALGQGPEFLTYFNYEAQQDKSGLPNDRFSAERPEGSISTLTIQRTEQRDSAMYRCASSFDTTQYFGPGTRLLVL.

This clone was seen only a few times. Read data end 3 residues before the CDR3 end; the end is taken from the germline J gene. The chain has TRBV7-2 and TRBJ1-2; no clear D gene. The CDR3 contains 12 residues. Looked up from germline, CDR1 is SGHTA and CDR2 is FQGNSA. The covered CDR3 bases are TGTGCCAGCAGCTTCGAAGGGTTCGGC. Residues: CASSFEGFG. The CDR3, in full, reads CASSFEGFGYTF.

This clone was detected only a few times. The covered CDR3 bases are TGTGCCTGGAGTGTTTCCGGGGGAACTGAA. This sequence encodes CAWSVSGGTE. The whole CDR3 protein is CAWSVSGGTEAFF. V usage is TRBV30 and J usage is TRBJ1-1; D may be TRBD1 (5 bases). The sequence runs out 3 residues before the end of the CDR3; the remainder is reconstructed from the germline J gene. Trimming stripped 0 bases from V and 5 bases from J, with 10 bases between. Germline V gene lookup returns CDR1 GTSNPN and CDR2 SVGIG (reference sequence). CDR3 length equals 13 residues.

In this sample, this clone turned up a few times. The read terminates 3 residues ahead of where the CDR3 ends, so the germline J gene completes it. This chain connects TRBV30 to TRBJ1-5, with D unresolved. V shed 0 bases and J shed 4 bases, with 7 bases lying between them. Looked up from germline, CDR1 is GTSNPN and CDR2 is SVGIG (reference sequence). The CDR3 spans 13 residues. The sequenced part of the CDR3 DNA is TGTGCCTGGAGTGTCAGCGATAATCAGCCC. Residues: CAWSVSDNQP. The whole CDR3 reads CAWSVSDNQPQHF.

CDR3: CASTEQGNTYEQYF. The CDR3 DNA, read in part, is TGCGCCAGCACCGAACAGGGGAATACATACGAG. The chain couples TRBV5-1 to TRBJ2-7; 7 bases agree with TRBD1. The read ends 3 residues early relative to the CDR3; the germline J gene fills the gap. V lost 6 bases and J lost 4; bases outside the gene matches: 10. CDR3 length equals 14 residues. CDR1 and CDR2 (germline): SGHRS, YFSETQ.